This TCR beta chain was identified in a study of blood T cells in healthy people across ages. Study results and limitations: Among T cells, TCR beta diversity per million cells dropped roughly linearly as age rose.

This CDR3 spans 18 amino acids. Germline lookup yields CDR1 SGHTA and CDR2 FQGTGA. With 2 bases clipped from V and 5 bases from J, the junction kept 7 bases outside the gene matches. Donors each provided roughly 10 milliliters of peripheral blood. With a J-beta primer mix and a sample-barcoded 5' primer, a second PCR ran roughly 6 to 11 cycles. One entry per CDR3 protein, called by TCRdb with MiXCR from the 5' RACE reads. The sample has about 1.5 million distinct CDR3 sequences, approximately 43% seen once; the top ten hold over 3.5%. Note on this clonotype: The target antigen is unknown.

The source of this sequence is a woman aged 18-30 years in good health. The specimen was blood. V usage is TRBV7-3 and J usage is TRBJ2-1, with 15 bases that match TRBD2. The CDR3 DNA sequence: TGTGCCAGCAGCTTACTGGGACTAGCGGGAGGAGTACACAATGAGCAGTTCTTC. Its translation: CASSLLGLAGGVHNEQFF.